The clone carrying this TCR beta chain has more than one count but fewer than ten. Antigen: not known. The data originate from a study of molecular identifiers for immune sequencing clone quantification. The study, taken as a whole, reports: Clonotypes surpassing 20 RNA copies contained over 99% of effector molecules, versus under 1% in naive cells. Highly expanded clone sizes could be underestimated by identical TCR molecules sharing a barcode.

Libraries from naive CD8 cells were generated from roughly 21,000 to 960,000 sorted cells (with 10%, 30% or 50% RNA). When naive CD8 T cells were sorted, they were gated as CD8+CD4-CCR7+CD45RA+. TCRdb fed the PCR reads into MiXCR, producing one record per CDR3 protein. The sample comprises about half a million distinct CDR3 sequences, 20% to 25% of which are singletons, and 0.7% to 0.95% rests with the top ten. The source material was naive CD8+ T cells from blood, with Jurkat cell RNA spiked in. Described subset: FACS-sorted CD8+CD4-CCR7+CD45RA+ naive T cells. This clonotype was obtained from a human donor in good health. Some libraries in this study had Jurkat cell RNA spiked in.

CDR3 sequence: CASSPPGSDRGHMNEQFF. The CDR3 region has the DNA TGTGCCAGCAGCCCCCCGGGTTCCGACAGGGGGCATATGAATGAGCAGTTCTTC. This chain connects TRBV9 to TRBJ2-1; 10 positions match TRBD1. The CDR3 is made up of 18 amino acids. V lost 4 bases and J lost 7; bases outside the gene matches: 17. Germline CDR1 and CDR2: SGDLS and YYNGEE.